The 18 T cell receptor beta chains given below trace back to one sample, sequenced in a study of blood T cell repertoires in COVID-19. Measured with immunoSEQ multiplex PCR; TCRdb has only the in-frame clones, and not every one. The sample yields around 130,000 clones, around 83% seen once. The material sequenced was PBMCs or T cells enriched from blood (not recorded which). Receptors originate from a man aged 25 to 40 who had recovered from COVID-19.

The rearrangement joins TRBV5-1 to TRBJ2-3; 9 nucleotides match TRBD2. V lost 3 bases and J lost 0; bases outside the gene matches: 8. The CDR3 totals 17 residues. Germline-derived CDR1 and CDR2 are SGHRS and YFSETQ. The DNA for the CDR3 is TGCGCCAGCAGCTCTTTCGCGGGAGGGCGAAGCACAGATACGCAGTATTTT. Translating it yields CASSSFAGGRSTDTQYF.

The CDR3 protein is CASSISGVGFNEQFF. The CDR3 region has the DNA TGTGCCAGCAGCATTAGCGGAGTGGGCTTCAATGAGCAGTTCTTC. The chain joins TRBV9 to TRBJ2-1, with a tentative D call TRBD2 (6 bases). Between the trimmed V and J ends, which lost 4 bases and 6 bases, there was a span of 17 bases. There are 15 residues in the CDR3. Per germline, CDR1 SGDLS and CDR2 YYNGEE.

The gene calls are TRBV10-2 and TRBJ1-5, with 8 bases identical to TRBD1. This CDR3 has 15 amino acids. The V gene end was trimmed by 4 bases and the J gene end by 3 bases; junction bases not matched to a gene: 5. The V gene's germline CDR1 is WSHSY and CDR2 SAAADI. CDR3 DNA: TGCGCCAGCAGTGTTGGACAGGGAGACAATCAGCCCCAGCATTTT. This sequence encodes CASSVGQGDNQPQHF.

This clone has just a few counts. The chain has TRBV19 and TRBJ1-5; the D is unclear. Trimming stripped 2 bases from V and 0 bases from J, with 5 bases between. The CDR3 is 14 residues long. The V gene's germline CDR1 is LNHDA and CDR2 SQIVND (reference sequence). The CDR3 spells CASSILDSNQPQHF. The CDR3 coding sequence is TGTGCCAGTAGTATACTAGATAGCAATCAGCCCCAGCATTTT. Drawing the rest from reference TRBV19 and TRBJ1-5, the complete variable domain is DGGITQSPKYLFRKEGQNVTLSCEQNLNHDAMYWYRQDPGQGLRLIYYSQIVNDFQKGDIAEGYSVSREKKESFPLTVTSAQKNPTAFYLCASSILDSNQPQHFGDGTRLSIL.

V usage is TRBV28 and J usage is TRBJ2-2, with D unclear. The length of the CDR3 is 14 residues. V gave up 3 bases and J gave up 2 bases, with 7 bases separating them. Germline lookup yields CDR1 MDHEN and CDR2 SYDVKM. The chain's CDR3 is CASSFTANTGELFF. The CDR3 DNA reads TGTGCCAGCAGTTTCACAGCAAACACCGGGGAGCTGTTTTTT.

This clone was seen only a few times. The CDR3 is CASSQEPGLAGGTDTQYF. The CDR3 bases are TGTGCCAGCAGCCAAGAGCCGGGACTAGCGGGAGGAACAGATACGCAGTATTTT. V gene TRBV4-2 combines with J gene TRBJ2-3, with TRBD2 matching over 15 bases. Trimming cost V 0 bases and J 3 bases; bases outside gene matches: 4. The CDR3 totals 18 residues. Germline-derived CDR1 and CDR2 are LGHNA and YNFKEQ.

This clone came up a few times. The chain is built from TRBV5-6 and TRBJ2-2, with unresolved D. Germline V gene lookup returns CDR1 SGHDT and CDR2 YYEEEE. V lost 4 bases and J 6 bases, leaving 10 bases between the germline ends. The CDR3 extends over 13 amino acids. CDR3 sequence: CASSPSPSGELFF. The CDR3 nucleotides read TGTGCCAGCAGCCCGTCTCCCTCCGGGGAGCTGTTTTTT.

V and J are TRBV7-8 and TRBJ1-1; no definite D call. CDR1 SGHVS and CDR2 FQNEAQ come from the germline V gene. This CDR3 comprises 13 residues. V lost 2 bases and J 5 bases, leaving 9 bases between the germline ends. CDR3 loop: CASSLNEGTEAFF. CDR3 nucleotide sequence: TGTGCCAGCAGCTTAAATGAGGGTACTGAAGCTTTCTTT. The complete variable domain, with remaining parts taken from reference TRBV7-8 and TRBJ1-1, reads GAGVSQSPRYKVAKRGQDVALRCDPISGHVSLFWYQQALGQGPEFLTYFQNEAQLDKSGLPSDRFFAERPEGSVSTLKIQRTQQEDSAVYLCASSLNEGTEAFFGQGTRLTVV.

The chain joins TRBV4-1 to TRBJ2-1; 7 bases line up with TRBD1. Germline V gene data show CDR1 as MGHRA and CDR2 as YSYEKL. Germline trimming cut 3 bases from V and 9 bases from J; bases unmatched to any gene: 8. CDR3 length equals 14 residues. The CDR3 nucleotides are TGCGCCAGCAGCCATGGGACAGTTTCTGGTGAGCAGTTCTTC. Amino acid sequence: CASSHGTVSGEQFF.

The chain is built from TRBV27 and TRBJ2-2; 14 bases are shared with TRBD2. V shed 6 bases, J shed 4 bases, and the junction held 10 bases outside the gene matches. From germline, CDR1 is MNHEY and CDR2 SMNVEV (reference sequence). The CDR3 runs to 18 residues. CDR3 sequence reads: CASRLTSGRAWGTGELFF. The CDR3 DNA sequence: TGTGCCAGCAGGCTGACTAGCGGGAGGGCCTGGGGCACCGGGGAGCTGTTTTTT.

The CDR3 loop reads CASSVGTGRNQPQHF. CDR3 bases: TGTGCCAGCAGCGTAGGGACAGGTCGCAATCAGCCCCAGCATTTT. The chain has TRBV5-8 and TRBJ1-5; 8 bases are a match to TRBD1. The germline V gene has CDR1 SGHTS and CDR2 YDEGEE. Losses at the gene ends were 4 bases for V and 2 bases for J; bases not matched to a gene: 5. The CDR3 contains 15 residues.

The gene calls are TRBV7-6 and TRBJ2-2, with 8 bases identical to TRBD2. This CDR3 spans 16 amino acids. Germline CDR1 is SGHVS and CDR2 is FNYEAQ. V dropped 4 bases and J dropped 2; count of bases not matched to a gene: 6. This CDR3 is CASSSQRGSNTGELFF. CDR3 DNA: TGTGCCAGCAGCTCCCAGCGGGGGAGTAACACCGGGGAGCTGTTTTTT.

V is TRBV4-2 and J is TRBJ1-3; perhaps TRBD1 as D (6 bases). Germline V CDR1 and CDR2: LGHNA, YNFKEQ. With 0 bases removed from V and 4 bases from J, the gap between germline ends came to 13 bases. The CDR3 is 16 amino acids. The CDR3 DNA sequence: TGTGCCAGCAGCCAAGATTGGGGAGGGACAGGAAACACCATATATTTT. It yields the protein CASSQDWGGTGNTIYF.

The rearrangement joins TRBV27 to TRBJ2-5; 7 nucleotides match TRBD1. The CDR3 runs 13 residues. Germline V gene data show CDR1 as MNHEY and CDR2 as SMNVEV (reference sequence). Unmatched junction bases numbered 3, after V lost 4 bases and J lost 4 bases. CDR3 residues: CASSYRQGETQYF. For the CDR3, the DNA is TGTGCCAGCAGTTACCGACAGGGAGAGACCCAGTACTTC.

The chain carries TRBV5-1 and TRBJ1-2, with TRBD1 matching over 8 bases. CDR3 length equals 12 residues. Germline assignment: CDR1 SGHRS and CDR2 YFSETQ. V was pared by 4 bases and J by 8 bases, with 4 bases of the junction left unmatched. CDR3 DNA sequence: TGCGCCAGCAGCGTGGACAGGGAAGGCTACACCTTC. Its protein is CASSVDREGYTF.

The rearrangement joins TRBV10-3 to TRBJ2-5; D is possibly TRBD1 (6 bases). V shed 5 bases and J shed 5 bases, with 15 bases lying between them. The CDR3 contains 14 residues. CDR1 is ENHRY and CDR2 is SYGVKD in the germline V gene. This chain's CDR3 is CAISKPGQGETQYF. Here the CDR3 DNA reads TGTGCCATCAGTAAACCTGGGCAGGGGGAGACCCAGTACTTC.

The gene calls are TRBV10-3 and TRBJ2-5; the match to TRBD2 covers 9 bases. CDR1 ENHRY and CDR2 SYGVKD come from the germline V gene. The length of the CDR3 is 15 residues. The V and J ends lost 3 bases and 1 base, in that order; junction bases with no gene match: 3. CDR3 sequence reads: CAISERLAVQETQYF. CDR3 coding DNA: TGTGCCATCAGTGAAAGACTAGCGGTCCAAGAGACCCAGTACTTC.

The V call is TRBV19, the J call TRBJ2-1, with TRBD1 matching over 7 bases. CDR3 size: 14 residues. With 4 bases clipped from V and 3 bases from J, the junction kept 3 bases outside the gene matches. In germline, CDR1 is LNHDA, CDR2 SQIVND (reference sequence). In nucleotides, the CDR3 is TGTGCCAGTAGTACACAGGGGCTCTACAATGAGCAGTTCTTC. Amino acids: CASSTQGLYNEQFF.